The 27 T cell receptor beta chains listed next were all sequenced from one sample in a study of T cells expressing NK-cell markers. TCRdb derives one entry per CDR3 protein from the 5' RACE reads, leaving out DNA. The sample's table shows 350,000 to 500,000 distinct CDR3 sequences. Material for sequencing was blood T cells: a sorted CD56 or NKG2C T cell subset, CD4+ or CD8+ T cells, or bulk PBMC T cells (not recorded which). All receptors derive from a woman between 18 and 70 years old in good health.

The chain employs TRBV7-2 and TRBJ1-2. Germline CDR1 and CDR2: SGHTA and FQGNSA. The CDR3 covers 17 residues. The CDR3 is CASSLLAPATEKYGYTF.

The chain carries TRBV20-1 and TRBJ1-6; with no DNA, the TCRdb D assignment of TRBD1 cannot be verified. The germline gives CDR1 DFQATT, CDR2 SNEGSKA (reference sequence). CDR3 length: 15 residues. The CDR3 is CSARGRTGGNSPLHF.

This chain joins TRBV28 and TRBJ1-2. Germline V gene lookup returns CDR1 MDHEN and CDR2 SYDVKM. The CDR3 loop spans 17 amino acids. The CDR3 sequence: CASSIPGIRADYYGYTF.

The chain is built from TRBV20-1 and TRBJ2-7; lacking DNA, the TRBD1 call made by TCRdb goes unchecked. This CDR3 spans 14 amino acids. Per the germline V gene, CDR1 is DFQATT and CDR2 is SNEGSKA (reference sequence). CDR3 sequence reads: CSANLNGGVYQQYF.

The CDR3 here is CASSQEGGTATNEKLFF. The chain has TRBV4-2 and TRBJ1-4. The CDR3 loop spans 17 amino acids. Germline V lookup: CDR1 LGHNA, CDR2 YNFKEQ.

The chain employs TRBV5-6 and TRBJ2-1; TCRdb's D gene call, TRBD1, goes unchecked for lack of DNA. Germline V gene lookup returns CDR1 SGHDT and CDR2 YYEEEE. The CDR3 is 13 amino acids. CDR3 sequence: CASSPLPRGEQFF.

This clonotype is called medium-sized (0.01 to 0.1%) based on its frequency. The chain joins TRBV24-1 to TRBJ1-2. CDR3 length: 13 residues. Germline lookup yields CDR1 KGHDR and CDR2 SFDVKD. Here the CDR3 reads CATKPAGYYGYTF.

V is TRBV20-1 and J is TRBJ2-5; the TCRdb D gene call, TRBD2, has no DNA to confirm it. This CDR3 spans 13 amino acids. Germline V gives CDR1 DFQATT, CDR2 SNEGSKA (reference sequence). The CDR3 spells CSARTSGVETQYF.

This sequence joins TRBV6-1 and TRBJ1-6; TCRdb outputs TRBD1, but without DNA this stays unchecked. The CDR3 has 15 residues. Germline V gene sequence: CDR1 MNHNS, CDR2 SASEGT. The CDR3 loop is CASTPKGFPNSPLHF.

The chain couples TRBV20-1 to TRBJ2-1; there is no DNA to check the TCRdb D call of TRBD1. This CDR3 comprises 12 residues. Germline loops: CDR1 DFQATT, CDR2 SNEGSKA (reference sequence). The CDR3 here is CSAPGYYNEQFF.

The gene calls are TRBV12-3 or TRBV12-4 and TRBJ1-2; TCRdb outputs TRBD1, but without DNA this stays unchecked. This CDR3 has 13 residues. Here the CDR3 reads CASGDRQGRGYTF.

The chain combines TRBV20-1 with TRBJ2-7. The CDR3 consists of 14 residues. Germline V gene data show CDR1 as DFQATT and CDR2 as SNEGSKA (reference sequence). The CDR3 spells CSARDASDLREQYF.

The CDR3 loop is CSVEWSLAGGEQYF. The chain couples TRBV29-1 to TRBJ2-7; TCRdb's D call of TRBD2 is untestable without DNA. There are 14 residues in the CDR3. Germline V gene lookup returns CDR1 SQVTM and CDR2 ANQGSEA.

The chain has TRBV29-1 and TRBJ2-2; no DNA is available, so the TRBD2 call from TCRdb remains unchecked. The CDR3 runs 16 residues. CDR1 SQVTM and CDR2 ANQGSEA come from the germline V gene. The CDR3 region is CSAYLAGVLYTGELFF.

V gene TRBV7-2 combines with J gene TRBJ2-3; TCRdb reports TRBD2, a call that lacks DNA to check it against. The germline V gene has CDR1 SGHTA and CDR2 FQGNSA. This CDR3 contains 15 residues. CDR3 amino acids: CASSSQGGRTDTQYF.

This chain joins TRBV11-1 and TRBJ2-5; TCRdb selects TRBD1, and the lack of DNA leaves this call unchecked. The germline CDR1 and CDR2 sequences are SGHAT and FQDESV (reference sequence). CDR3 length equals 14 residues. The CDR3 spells CASSWGRAAETQYF.

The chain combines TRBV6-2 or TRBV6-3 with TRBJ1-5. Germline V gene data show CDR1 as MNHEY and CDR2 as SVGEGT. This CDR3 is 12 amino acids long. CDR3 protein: CASGTWGQPQHF.

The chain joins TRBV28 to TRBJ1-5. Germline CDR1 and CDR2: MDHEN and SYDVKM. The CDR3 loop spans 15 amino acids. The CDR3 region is CASSSGGLVNQPQHF.

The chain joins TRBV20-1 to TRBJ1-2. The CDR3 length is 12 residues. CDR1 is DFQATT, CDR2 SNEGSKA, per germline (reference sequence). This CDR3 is CSARDPPRGYTF.

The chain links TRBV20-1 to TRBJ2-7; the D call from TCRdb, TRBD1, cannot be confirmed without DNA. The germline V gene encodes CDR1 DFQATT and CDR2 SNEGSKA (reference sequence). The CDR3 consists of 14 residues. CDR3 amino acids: CSARLRDRASEQYF.

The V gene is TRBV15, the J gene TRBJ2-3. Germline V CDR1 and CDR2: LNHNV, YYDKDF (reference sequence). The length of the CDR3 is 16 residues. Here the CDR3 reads CATSRVYTTNTDTQYF.

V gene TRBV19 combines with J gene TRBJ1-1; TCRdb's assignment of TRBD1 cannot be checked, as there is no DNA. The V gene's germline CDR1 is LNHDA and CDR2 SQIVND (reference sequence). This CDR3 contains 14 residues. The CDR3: CASRRGTDFAEAFF.

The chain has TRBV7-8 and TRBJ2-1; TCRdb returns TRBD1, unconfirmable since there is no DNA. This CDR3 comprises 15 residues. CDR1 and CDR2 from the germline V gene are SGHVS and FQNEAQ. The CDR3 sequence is CASSPPGRNQGEQFF.

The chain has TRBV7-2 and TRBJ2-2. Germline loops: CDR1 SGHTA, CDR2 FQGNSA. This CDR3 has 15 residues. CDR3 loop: CASSLDSQNTGELFF.

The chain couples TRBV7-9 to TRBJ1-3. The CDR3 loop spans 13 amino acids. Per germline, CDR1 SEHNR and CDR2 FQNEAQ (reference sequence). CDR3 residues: CAQGLNSGNTIYF.

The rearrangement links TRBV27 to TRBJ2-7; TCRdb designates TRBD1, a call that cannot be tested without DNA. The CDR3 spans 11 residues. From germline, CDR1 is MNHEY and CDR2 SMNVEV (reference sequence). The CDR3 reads CASRQVYEQYF.

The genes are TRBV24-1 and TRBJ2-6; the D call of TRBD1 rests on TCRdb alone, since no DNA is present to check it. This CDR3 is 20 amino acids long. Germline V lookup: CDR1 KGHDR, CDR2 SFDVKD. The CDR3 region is CATSDLLDSLRISGANVLTF.